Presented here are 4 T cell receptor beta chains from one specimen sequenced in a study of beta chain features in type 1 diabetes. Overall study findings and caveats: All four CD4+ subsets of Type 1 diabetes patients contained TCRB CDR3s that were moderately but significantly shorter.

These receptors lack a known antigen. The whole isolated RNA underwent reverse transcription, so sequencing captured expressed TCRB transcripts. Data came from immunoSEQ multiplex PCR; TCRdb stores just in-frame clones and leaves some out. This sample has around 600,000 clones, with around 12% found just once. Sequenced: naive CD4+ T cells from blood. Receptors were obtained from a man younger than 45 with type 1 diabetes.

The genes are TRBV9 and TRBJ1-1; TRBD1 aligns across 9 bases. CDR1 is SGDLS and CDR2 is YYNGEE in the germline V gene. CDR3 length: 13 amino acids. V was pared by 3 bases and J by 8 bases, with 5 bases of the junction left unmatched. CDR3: CASSAGQGLEAFF. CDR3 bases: TGTGCCAGCAGCGCGGGACAGGGTTTGGAAGCTTTCTTT.

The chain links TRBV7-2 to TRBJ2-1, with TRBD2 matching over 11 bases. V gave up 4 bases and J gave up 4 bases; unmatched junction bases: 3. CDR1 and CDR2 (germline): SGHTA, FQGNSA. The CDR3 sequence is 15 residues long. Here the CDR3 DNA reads TGTGCCAGCAGCTCCGTAGCGGGGGGGTACAATGAGCAGTTCTTC. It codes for CASSSVAGGYNEQFF.

The CDR3 here is CASSLKVGQEETQYF. CDR3 nucleotides: TGTGCCAGCAGCTTAAAGGTCGGGCAGGAAGAGACCCAGTACTTC. The chain has TRBV7-3 and TRBJ2-5; D is unresolved. The CDR3 loop spans 15 amino acids. Trimming removed 1 base from V and 3 bases from J, with 12 bases in between. Germline assignment: CDR1 SGHTA and CDR2 FQGTGA.

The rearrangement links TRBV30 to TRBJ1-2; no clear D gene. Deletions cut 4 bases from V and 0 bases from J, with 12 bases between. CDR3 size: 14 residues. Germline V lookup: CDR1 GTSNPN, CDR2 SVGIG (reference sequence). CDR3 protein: CAWTPGSANYGYTF. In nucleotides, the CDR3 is TGTGCCTGGACGCCGGGCTCCGCTAACTATGGCTACACCTTC.